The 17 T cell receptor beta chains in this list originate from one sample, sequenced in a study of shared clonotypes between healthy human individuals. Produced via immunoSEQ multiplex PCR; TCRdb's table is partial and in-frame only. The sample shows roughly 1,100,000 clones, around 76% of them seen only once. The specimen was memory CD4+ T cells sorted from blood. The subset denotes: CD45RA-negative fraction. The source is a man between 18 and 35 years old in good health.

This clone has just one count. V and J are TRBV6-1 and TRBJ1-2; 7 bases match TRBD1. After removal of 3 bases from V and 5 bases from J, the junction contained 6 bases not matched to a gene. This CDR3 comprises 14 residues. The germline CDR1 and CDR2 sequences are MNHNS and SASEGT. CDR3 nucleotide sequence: TGTGCCAGCAGTGACGCAGGGGGAGCGTATGGCTACACCTTC. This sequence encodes CASSDAGGAYGYTF.

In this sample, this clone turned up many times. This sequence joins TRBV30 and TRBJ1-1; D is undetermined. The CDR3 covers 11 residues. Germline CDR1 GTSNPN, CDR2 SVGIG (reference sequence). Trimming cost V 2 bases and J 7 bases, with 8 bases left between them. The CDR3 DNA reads TGTGCCTGGAGTCCTCGATATGAAGCTTTCTTT. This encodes CAWSPRYEAFF.

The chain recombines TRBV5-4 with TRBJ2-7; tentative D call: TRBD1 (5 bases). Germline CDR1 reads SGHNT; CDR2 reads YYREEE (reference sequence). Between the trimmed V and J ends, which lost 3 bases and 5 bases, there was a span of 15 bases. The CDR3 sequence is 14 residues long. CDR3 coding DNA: TGTGCCAGCAGCTCGGCAGGGCAGGCTAACGAGCAGTACTTC. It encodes CASSSAGQANEQYF.

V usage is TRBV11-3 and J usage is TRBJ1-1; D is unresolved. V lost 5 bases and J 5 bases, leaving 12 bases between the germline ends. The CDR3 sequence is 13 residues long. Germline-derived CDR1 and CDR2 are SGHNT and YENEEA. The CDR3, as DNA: TGTGCCAGCAGCACGATCGGGGAAACTGAAGCTTTCTTT. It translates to CASSTIGETEAFF.

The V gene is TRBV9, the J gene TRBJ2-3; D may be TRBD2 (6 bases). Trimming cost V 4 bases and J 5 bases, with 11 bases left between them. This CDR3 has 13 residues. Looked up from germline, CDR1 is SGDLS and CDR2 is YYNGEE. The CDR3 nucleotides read TGTGCCAGCAGCTTGGGAGGAGAAGATACGCAGTATTTT. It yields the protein CASSLGGEDTQYF.

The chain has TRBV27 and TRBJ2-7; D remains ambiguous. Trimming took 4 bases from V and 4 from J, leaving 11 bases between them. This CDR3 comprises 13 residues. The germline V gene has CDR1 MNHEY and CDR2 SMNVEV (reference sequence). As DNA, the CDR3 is TGTGCCAGCAGTTACGGAAACGTATACGAGCAGTACTTC. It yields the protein CASSYGNVYEQYF.

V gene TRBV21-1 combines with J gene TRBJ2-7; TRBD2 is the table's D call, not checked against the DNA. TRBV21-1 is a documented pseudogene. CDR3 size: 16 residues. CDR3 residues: CASSETQRGGYYEQYF. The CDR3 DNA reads TGTGCCAGCAGCGAGACGCAGCGGGGGGGCTACTACGAGCAGTACTTC.

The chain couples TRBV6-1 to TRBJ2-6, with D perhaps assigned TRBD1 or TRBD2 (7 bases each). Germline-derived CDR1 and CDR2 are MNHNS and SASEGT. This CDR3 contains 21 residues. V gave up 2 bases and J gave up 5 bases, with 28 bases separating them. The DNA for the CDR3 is TGTGCCAGCAGTGAAAGGGGGGGAACGACAGGGTTGGGATCTAGGGCCAACGTCCTGACTTTC. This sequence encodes CASSERGGTTGLGSRANVLTF.

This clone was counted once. CDR3 sequence reads: CASRTGFNQPQHF. CDR3 nucleotides: TGTGCCAGCCGGACAGGATTCAATCAGCCCCAGCATTTT. This sequence joins TRBV2 and TRBJ1-5; 7 nucleotides match TRBD1. Germline lookup yields CDR1 SNHLY and CDR2 FYNNEI. The V gene end was trimmed by 8 bases and the J gene end by 3 bases; junction bases not matched to a gene: 4. The CDR3 spans 13 residues.

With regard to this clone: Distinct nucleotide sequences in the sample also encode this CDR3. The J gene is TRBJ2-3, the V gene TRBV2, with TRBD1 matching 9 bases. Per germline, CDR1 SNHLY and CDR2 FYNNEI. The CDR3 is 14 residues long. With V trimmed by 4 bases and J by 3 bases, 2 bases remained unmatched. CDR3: CASSADRGTDTQYF. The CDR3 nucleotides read TGTGCCAGCAGTGCGGACAGGGGAACAGATACGCAGTATTTT.

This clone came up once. As DNA, the CDR3 is TGTGCCAGCAGCTTACGGGGACTAGCGAGCTACGAGCAGTACTTC. Protein: CASSLRGLASYEQYF. V is TRBV7-2 and J is TRBJ2-7; TRBD2 matches 10 bases. The V gene's germline CDR1 is SGHTA and CDR2 FQGNSA. The trim removed 2 bases at V and 3 bases at J, leaving 4 bases unmatched. The CDR3 is 15 amino acids.

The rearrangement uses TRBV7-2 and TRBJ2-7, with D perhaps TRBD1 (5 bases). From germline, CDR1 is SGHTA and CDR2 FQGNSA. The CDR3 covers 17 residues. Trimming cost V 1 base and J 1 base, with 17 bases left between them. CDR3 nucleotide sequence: TGTGCCAGCAGCTTAGGTTTTCTTAGAGGACAATCCTACGAGCAGTACTTC. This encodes CASSLGFLRGQSYEQYF.

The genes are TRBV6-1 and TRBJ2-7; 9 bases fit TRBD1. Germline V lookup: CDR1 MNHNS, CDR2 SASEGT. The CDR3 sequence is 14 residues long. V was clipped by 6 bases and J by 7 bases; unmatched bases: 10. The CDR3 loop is CASSSQQGAREQYF. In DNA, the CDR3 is TGTGCCAGCAGCTCCCAACAGGGGGCTCGGGAGCAGTACTTC.

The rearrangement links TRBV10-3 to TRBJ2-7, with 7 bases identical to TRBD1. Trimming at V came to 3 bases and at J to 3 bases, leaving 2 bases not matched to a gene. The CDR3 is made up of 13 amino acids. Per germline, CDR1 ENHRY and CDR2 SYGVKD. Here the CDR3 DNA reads TGTGCCATCAGTGATTCAGGGGGCTACGAGCAGTACTTC. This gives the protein CAISDSGGYEQYF.

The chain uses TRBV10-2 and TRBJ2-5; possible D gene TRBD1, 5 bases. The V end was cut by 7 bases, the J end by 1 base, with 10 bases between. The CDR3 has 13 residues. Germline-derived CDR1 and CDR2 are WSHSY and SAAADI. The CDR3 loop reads CASTIDSQETQYF. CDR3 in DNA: TGCGCCAGCACCATCGACAGCCAAGAGACCCAGTACTTC.

CDR3 in DNA: TGTGCCATCAGTGATGAGGGTTCGACCTCCCATCACCCATATGGCTACACCTTC. Translation gives CAISDEGSTSHHPYGYTF. This rearrangement joins TRBV10-3 to TRBJ1-2; D call uncertain. V was trimmed by 3 bases and J by 5 bases, leaving 25 bases between them. CDR3 size: 18 residues. From germline, CDR1 is ENHRY and CDR2 SYGVKD.

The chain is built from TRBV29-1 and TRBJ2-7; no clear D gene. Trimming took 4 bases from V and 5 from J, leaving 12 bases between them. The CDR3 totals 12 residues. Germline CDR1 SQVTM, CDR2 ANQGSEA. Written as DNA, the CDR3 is TGCAGCGTTGTATCCGCCGTCGACGAGCAGTACTTC. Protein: CSVVSAVDEQYF.